This T cell receptor (beta chain) emerged from a study of T cells in Graves' hyperthyroidism and ophthalmopathy. General observations from the study: Blood samples included most of the expanded thyroid clonotypes exceeding 0.001.

In the case of this clonotype: What it binds is not known.

Graves' hyperthyroidism was deemed stable absent ophthalmopathy progression within 18 months. Cells are PBMCs isolated from about 10 ml of fresh blood. Germline CDR1 and CDR2: ENHRY and SYGVKD. V was trimmed by 7 bases and J by 4 bases, leaving 22 bases between them. This CDR3 comprises 16 residues. Amplified TCR beta CDR3 regions came from RNA transcripts. First-round RT-PCR of the TCR CDR3 relied on the HTBI primer set. TCRdb re-derived calls from the multiplex PCR reads in MiXCR, one entry per CDR3 protein. The data contain a few hundred thousand distinct CDR3 sequences, around a sixth of them singletons.

The sequence derives from a woman aged 25 to 39 with Graves' hyperthyroidism. The chain uses TRBV10-3 and TRBJ1-1, with TRBD1 as a possible D gene (6 bases). Input material: blood. This CDR3 reads CAITPTEYRAGTEAFF. As DNA, the CDR3 is TGTGCCATCACCCCAACGGAGTACAGGGCTGGCACTGAAGCTTTCTTT.